Sequencing of this T cell receptor (beta chain) was carried out in a study of shared clonotypes between healthy human individuals. CDR3 length equals 15 residues. Each sorted subset replicate got 200 ng genomic DNA, roughly 27,000 genomes. TCRdb keeps only in-frame clones here, not all; method: immunoSEQ multiplex PCR. The sample includes fewer than 1.4 million clones, 78% of them seen just once. A split of CD4+ cells into CD45RA+ naive and CD45RA-negative memory subsets was performed. This TCR was recovered from a young man in good health. Some clones in this sample may be carry-over from other donors' samples. The material sequenced was memory CD4+ T cells from PBMCs. Subset indicated: CD45RA-negative fraction. This chain uses TRBV21-1 with TRBJ2-7; TRBD2, the D gene given by the table, was not confirmed from the DNA. TRBV21-1 has pseudogene status. CDR3 sequence (DNA): TGTGCCAGCAGAAAGAACGGAGGGAGCTCCTACGAGCAGTACTTC. Its translation is CASRKNGGSSYEQYF.